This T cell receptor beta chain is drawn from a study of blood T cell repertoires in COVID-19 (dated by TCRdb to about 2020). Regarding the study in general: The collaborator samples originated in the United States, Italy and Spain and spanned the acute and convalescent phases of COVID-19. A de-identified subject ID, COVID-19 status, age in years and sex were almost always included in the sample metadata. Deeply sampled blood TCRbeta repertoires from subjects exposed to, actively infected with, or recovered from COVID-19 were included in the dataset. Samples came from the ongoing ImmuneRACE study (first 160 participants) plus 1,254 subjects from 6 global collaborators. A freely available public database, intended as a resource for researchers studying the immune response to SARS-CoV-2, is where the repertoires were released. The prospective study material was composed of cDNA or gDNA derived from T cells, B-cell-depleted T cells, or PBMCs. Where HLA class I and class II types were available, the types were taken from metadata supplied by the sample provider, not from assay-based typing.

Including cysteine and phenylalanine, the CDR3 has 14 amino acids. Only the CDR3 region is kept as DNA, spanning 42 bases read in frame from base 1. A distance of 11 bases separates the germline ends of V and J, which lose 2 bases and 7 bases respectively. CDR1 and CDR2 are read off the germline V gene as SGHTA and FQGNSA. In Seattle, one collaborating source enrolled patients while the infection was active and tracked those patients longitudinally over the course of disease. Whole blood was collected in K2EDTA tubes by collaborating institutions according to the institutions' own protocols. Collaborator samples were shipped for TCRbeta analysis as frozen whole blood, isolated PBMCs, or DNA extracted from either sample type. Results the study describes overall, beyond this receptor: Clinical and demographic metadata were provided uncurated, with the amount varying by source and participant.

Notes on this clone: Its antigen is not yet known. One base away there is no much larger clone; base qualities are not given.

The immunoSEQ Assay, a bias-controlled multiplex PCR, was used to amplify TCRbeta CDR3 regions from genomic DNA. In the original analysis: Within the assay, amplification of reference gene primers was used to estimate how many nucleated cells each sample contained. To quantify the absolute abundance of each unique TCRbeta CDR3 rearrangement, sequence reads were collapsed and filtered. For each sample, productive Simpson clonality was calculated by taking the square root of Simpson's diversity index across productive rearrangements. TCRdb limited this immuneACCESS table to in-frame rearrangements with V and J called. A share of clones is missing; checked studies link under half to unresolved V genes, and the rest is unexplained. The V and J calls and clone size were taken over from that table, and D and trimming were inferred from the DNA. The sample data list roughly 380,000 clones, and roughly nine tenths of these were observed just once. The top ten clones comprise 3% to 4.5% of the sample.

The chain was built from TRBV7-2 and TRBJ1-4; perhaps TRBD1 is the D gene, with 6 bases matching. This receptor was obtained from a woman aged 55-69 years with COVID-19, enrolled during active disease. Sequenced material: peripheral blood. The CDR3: CASSLTGSGEKLFF. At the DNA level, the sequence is TGTGCCAGCAGCTTAACAGGGAGTGGTGAAAAACTGTTTTTT.